This TCR beta chain was recovered during a study of tumor-infiltrating lymphocytes in primary liver carcinoma. Study-level points and caveats: Just about 7-25% of leading clones were found in every one of five regions. Tumor region pairs shared more overlap than did tumor-adjacent and tumor-blood pairs.

There are 15 residues in the CDR3. Germline-derived CDR1 and CDR2 are WSHSY and SAAADI. A constant-region primer primed TCR beta cDNA synthesis from roughly 520 ng of total RNA. It was through three nested multiplex PCR rounds of slightly modified ARM-PCR that TCR beta libraries arose. TRBV1-TRBV30 forward primers paired with a C-beta reverse primer drove the first two PCR rounds, about 11 cycles each. One entry per CDR3 protein results from TCRdb running MiXCR on the multiplex PCR reads. The sample consists of more than 45,000 distinct CDR3 sequences, about 68% of them appearing once. The study co-extracted DNA and RNA from approximately 20-30 mg of unsorted bulk tissue. Viable tumor cells exceeded 85% in all tumor samples. With regard to this clonotype: What it recognizes is unknown.

Sequenced material: liver tumor tissue from sampling region 3. The subset was: tumor region T3, left-lateral pole. The V call is TRBV10-2, the J call TRBJ2-1, with a weak D call TRBD2 (5 bases). The receptor was derived from a man in his forties or fifties with primary liver carcinoma and hepatitis B virus infection. This CDR3 is CAGSESGVGHGEQFF. In DNA form, the CDR3 reads TGCGCTGGGAGTGAGTCCGGTGTCGGGCACGGTGAGCAGTTCTTC.